This is a list of T cell receptor beta chains from one sample in a study of CD8 T cells in Susac syndrome. TCRdb ran MiXCR on the immunoSEQ multiplex PCR reads and lists one entry per CDR3 protein. This sample carries approximately 160,000 distinct CDR3 sequences, roughly 95% of them seen once, and the ten largest clones take approximately 0.094%. Material: CD4+ T cells from PBMCs. The receptors were gathered from a human donor with multiple sclerosis. Each CDR3 is given with its conserved first and last residue. The order of the fields is V gene, J gene, clone size, D gene, CDR3 DNA, CDR3 protein. The D gene is left open where the match is weak. Not all rows give a size; the values are once, few, many and, for expanded clones, a class.

TRBV30	TRBJ2-7	.	.	TGTGCCTGGGCCCGGATAGGAGGACCCGCCTACGAGCAGTACTTC	CAWARIGGPAYEQYF
TRBV6-5	TRBJ1-1	.	TRBD1	TGTGCCAGCATCAAACCAGGGGGCGTTGAAGCTTTCTTT	CASIKPGGVEAFF
TRBV6-5	TRBJ2-1	.	.	TGTGCCAGCAGTTACTCGGGGAGGAATGAGCAGTTCTTC	CASSYSGRNEQFF
TRBV30	TRBJ1-1	.	TRBD1	TGTGCCTGGAGTCAGGGGGCCCCTGAAGCTTTCTTT	CAWSQGAPEAFF
TRBV5-1	TRBJ1-5	.	.	TGCGCCAGCAGCATAGAACCCACAGGGTGGGCCAATCAGCCCCAGCATTTT	CASSIEPTGWANQPQHF
TRBV14	TRBJ1-2	.	TRBD1	TGTGCCAGCAGCCAAGATCCGGGACAGCCCTATGATGGCTACACCTTC	CASSQDPGQPYDGYTF
TRBV7-2	TRBJ2-3	.	.	TGTGCCAGCAGCCCCCTTGGACCCAGCACAGATACGCAGTATTTT	CASSPLGPSTDTQYF
TRBV2	TRBJ1-2	.	.	TGTGCCAGCAGTTTCCAGGGATTCCCTGGCTACACCTTC	CASSFQGFPGYTF
TRBV4-3	TRBJ2-3	.	.	TGCGCCAGCAGCCGAACAGGGTCCGAGGTGGATACGCAGTATTTT	CASSRTGSEVDTQYF
TRBV9	TRBJ2-1	.	TRBD2	TGTGCCAGCAGCTGGACTAGTGGGGTCTACAATGAGCAGTTCTTC	CASSWTSGVYNEQFF
TRBV12-3/TRBV12-4	TRBJ2-5	.	.	TGTGCCAGCAGTTTAAGAGCGGCGGAGACCCAGTACTTC	CASSLRAAETQYF
TRBV5-6	TRBJ2-2	.	.	TGTGCCAGCAGAGGGGAAGTGACCGGGGAGCTGTTTTTT	CASRGEVTGELFF
TRBV20-1	TRBJ2-5	.	.	TGCAGTGCTAGGGACGGACAATCGGAGACCCAGTACTTC	CSARDGQSETQYF
TRBV4-1	TRBJ2-4	.	.	TGCGCCAGCAGCCAAGGTCAGGGAGCCAAAAACATTCAGTACTTC	CASSQGQGAKNIQYF
TRBV30	TRBJ2-6	once	TRBD1	TGTGCCTGGAGTGTACGTAGGACAGGGGTCAATGGGGCCAACGTCCTGACTTTC	CAWSVRRTGVNGANVLTF
TRBV6-5	TRBJ1-5	.	.	TGTGCCAGCAGTTACAGTGGGGGAAAGGATAGCAATCAGCCCCAGCATTTT	CASSYSGGKDSNQPQHF
TRBV9	TRBJ1-5	.	.	TGTGCCAGCAGCGTAGGTTTTACACCCAATCAGCCCCAGCATTTT	CASSVGFTPNQPQHF
TRBV6-6	TRBJ2-5	.	.	TGTGCCAGCGCTCTCCAGGGGATGGGGGAGACCCAGTACTTC	CASALQGMGETQYF
TRBV7-8	TRBJ2-7	.	.	TGTGCCAGCAGCTTAGCGGAGGGTGGGTTATACGAGCAGTACTTC	CASSLAEGGLYEQYF
TRBV27	TRBJ1-2	.	.	TGTGCCAGCAGTTTTAACCGGGACGCGGGCTACACCTTC	CASSFNRDAGYTF
TRBV5-1	TRBJ1-5	.	.	TGCGCCAGCAGCTTGGCCGGGGAGCTGGGCCAGCCCCAGCATTTT	CASSLAGELGQPQHF
TRBV10-3	TRBJ2-5	.	.	TGTGCCACGGCGGGAGAGAGGCAGGGGCGCGAGACCCAGTACTTC	CATAGERQGRETQYF
TRBV6-6	TRBJ2-5	.	TRBD1	TGTGCCAGCAGTTACTCGGGGACAGGGGATAGAGAGACCCAGTACTTC	CASSYSGTGDRETQYF
TRBV6-2/TRBV6-3	TRBJ2-1	.	TRBD2	TGTGCCAGCAGACTAGCGATTGAGCAGTTCTTC	CASRLAIEQFF
TRBV27	TRBJ2-6	.	.	TGTGCCAGCAGTTTGGTCAGGGGTGGGGCCAACGTCCTGACTTTC	CASSLVRGGANVLTF
TRBV7-2	TRBJ2-2	.	TRBD2	TGTGCCAGCAGCTGGTTCGCTAGCGGAAACACCGGGGAGCTGTTTTTT	CASSWFASGNTGELFF